The 19 T cell receptor beta chains below were found in one sample sequenced in a study of cytomegalovirus exposure and HLA in healthy donors. The protocol was immunoSEQ multiplex PCR, while the TCRdb copy is restricted to in-frame clones and leaves out a portion. The sample includes 120,000 or so clones, 88% of them seen just once. Sequences were obtained from PBMCs. These receptor sequences come from a man younger than 40 in good health and CMV-seronegative.

The chain couples TRBV7-9 to TRBJ2-5; 11 positions match TRBD2. CDR3 length: 15 residues. Germline V gene data show CDR1 as SEHNR and CDR2 as FQNEAQ (reference sequence). J gave up 5 bases and V 5 bases, and 7 bases lay outside the gene matches. CDR3 amino acids: CASSLSLAGGETQYF. CDR3 DNA sequence: TGTGCCAGCAGCCTAAGCCTAGCGGGAGGCGAGACCCAGTACTTC.

The rearrangement joins TRBV2 to TRBJ2-5, with D perhaps matching TRBD2 (5 bases). With 1 base removed from V and 5 bases from J, the gap between germline ends came to 14 bases. CDR3 length: 15 amino acids. CDR1 and CDR2 from the germline V gene are SNHLY and FYNNEI. CDR3 in DNA: TGTGCCAGCAGTGAAGTTGGCGCGCCGGGGGAGACCCAGTACTTC. This encodes CASSEVGAPGETQYF.

The chain is built from TRBV30 and TRBJ1-5, with TRBD1 matching over 9 bases. The CDR3 has 15 residues. Losses at the gene ends were 3 bases for V and 4 bases for J; bases not matched to a gene: 7. The germline V gene encodes CDR1 GTSNPN and CDR2 SVGIG (reference sequence). CDR3 protein: CAWSIRDRENQPQHF. CDR3 coding DNA: TGTGCCTGGAGCATAAGGGACAGGGAGAATCAGCCCCAGCATTTT.

The chain has TRBV13 and TRBJ2-3, with TRBD2 identical over 8 bases. The CDR3 covers 16 residues. With V trimmed by 1 base and J by 1 base, 4 bases remained unmatched. In germline, CDR1 is PRHDT, CDR2 FYEKMQ (reference sequence). DNA for the CDR3: TGTGCCAGCAGCTTAGAGGCCGGGAGGGGCACAGATACGCAGTATTTT. Protein: CASSLEAGRGTDTQYF.

The chain joins TRBV2 to TRBJ1-1, with 7 bases fitting TRBD1. Germline V gene lookup returns CDR1 SNHLY and CDR2 FYNNEI. After removal of 4 bases from V and 6 bases from J, the junction contained 8 bases not matched to a gene. The CDR3 has 14 amino acids. The chain's CDR3 is CASSVASGGSEAFF. Here the CDR3 DNA reads TGTGCCAGCAGTGTCGCGTCAGGGGGTTCTGAAGCTTTCTTT.

This clone was seen just once. J is TRBJ2-7 and V is TRBV11-2; 10 positions agree with TRBD1. The V and J ends lost 5 bases and 6 bases, in that order; junction bases with no gene match: 7. The germline V gene encodes CDR1 SGHAT and CDR2 FQNNGV. The CDR3 is made up of 14 amino acids. This chain's CDR3 is CASSVGQGSGEQYF. The DNA for the CDR3 is TGTGCCAGCAGCGTGGGACAGGGGTCAGGCGAGCAGTACTTC.

The count of this clone is one. J is TRBJ2-2 and V is TRBV5-1; 12 nucleotides line up with TRBD1. Looked up from germline, CDR1 is SGHRS and CDR2 is YFSETQ. V lost 4 bases to trimming and J lost 6 bases; unmatched junction nucleotides: 4. The CDR3 is 15 amino acids. In DNA, the CDR3 is TGCGCCAGCAGCATGGGACAGGGGGCCGCCGGGGAGCTGTTTTTT. Translated: CASSMGQGAAGELFF.

The V call is TRBV9, the J call TRBJ2-7; 9 bases fit TRBD1. The junction had 8 bases not matched to a gene; V was cut back by 4 bases and J by 6 bases. CDR1 and CDR2 from the germline V gene are SGDLS and YYNGEE. This CDR3 is 14 amino acids long. Written as DNA, the CDR3 is TGTGCCAGCAGCCCAGGGACAGGGAAGTTCGAGCAGTACTTC. Translating it yields CASSPGTGKFEQYF.

The chain employs TRBV4-3 and TRBJ2-7, with 9 bases fitting TRBD1. The CDR3 runs 15 residues. Losses at the gene ends were 3 bases for V and 3 bases for J; bases not matched to a gene: 6. Germline V gene sequence: CDR1 LGHNA, CDR2 YSLEER. CDR3 loop: CASSHQGQGYYEQYF. CDR3 in DNA: TGCGCCAGCAGCCATCAGGGACAGGGTTACTACGAGCAGTACTTC.

The rearrangement links TRBV4-2 to TRBJ1-5, with D uncertain. Deletions cut 0 bases from V and 6 bases from J, with 12 bases between. Germline loops: CDR1 LGHNA, CDR2 YNFKEQ. The CDR3 spans 15 residues. The CDR3 DNA is TGTGCCAGCAGCCAAGACTGGCCCCAGGTTCAGCCCCAGCATTTT. This translates into CASSQDWPQVQPQHF.

V is TRBV2 and J is TRBJ2-2, with a weak D call TRBD1 (5 bases). The CDR3 extends over 14 amino acids. Trimming removed 6 bases at V and 4 bases at J, with 12 bases between. Germline V gives CDR1 SNHLY, CDR2 FYNNEI. The CDR3 sequence is CASRTQGGTGELFF. The CDR3 nucleotides read TGTGCCAGCAGGACCCAGGGTGGCACCGGGGAGCTGTTTTTT. The full variable domain, its missing parts supplied by reference TRBV2 and TRBJ2-2, is EPEVTQTPSHQVTQMGQEVILRCVPISNHLYFYWYRQILGQKVEFLVSFYNNEISEKSEIFDDQFSVERPDGSNFTLKIRSTKLEDSAMYFCASRTQGGTGELFFGEGSRLTVL.

The rearrangement joins TRBV6-6 to TRBJ2-7; D not certain. This CDR3 spans 12 amino acids. Germline CDR1 is MNHNY and CDR2 is SVGAGI (reference sequence). V was cut by 6 bases and J by 2 bases, with 8 bases left in between. Written as DNA, the CDR3 is TGTGCCAGCAGCCCCGGTCCCTACGAGCAGTACTTC. It encodes CASSPGPYEQYF.

The rearrangement links TRBV9 to TRBJ2-1; D perhaps matches TRBD2 (6 bases). Germline V gene data show CDR1 as SGDLS and CDR2 as YYNGEE. V was shortened by 7 bases and J by 2 bases, with 16 bases between the two germline ends. The CDR3 loop spans 15 amino acids. The CDR3 nucleotides are TGTGCCAGCTCGGAGGAGGGCGTACCCTACAATGAGCAGTTCTTC. This gives the protein CASSEEGVPYNEQFF.

The chain combines TRBV5-1 with TRBJ2-5; D perhaps matches TRBD1 (6 bases). Germline assignment: CDR1 SGHRS and CDR2 YFSETQ. V was pared by 4 bases and J by 5 bases, with 24 bases between. CDR3 length: 17 amino acids. CDR3 DNA sequence: TGCGCCAGCAGCCAACCCCGGGAAGGGGGAATCGGGGAGACCCAGTACTTC. Protein product: CASSQPREGGIGETQYF.

The CDR3 spells CASGLFYREMNTEAFF. The CDR3 coding sequence is TGTGCTAGTGGTTTGTTTTACAGGGAGATGAACACTGAAGCTTTCTTT. The chain couples TRBV12-5 to TRBJ1-1; D perhaps matches TRBD1 (6 bases). The CDR3 extends over 16 amino acids. CDR1 is LGHNT, CDR2 FRNRAP, per germline. Trimming removed 2 bases at V and 0 bases at J, with 13 bases between.

The V call is TRBV5-4, the J call TRBJ2-1; 11 positions match TRBD2. Germline V gene lookup returns CDR1 SGHNT and CDR2 YYREEE (reference sequence). V dropped 0 bases and J dropped 5; count of bases not matched to a gene: 1. The CDR3 runs to 15 residues. CDR3 DNA: TGTGCCAGCAGCTTGGAGGGACTAGCGGACAATGAGCAGTTCTTC. Translated: CASSLEGLADNEQFF.

This chain uses TRBV10-2 with TRBJ2-7; D is uncertain. The ends were cut back, 8 bases at V and 0 bases at J, with 14 bases in the middle. There are 14 residues in the CDR3. The germline V gene encodes CDR1 WSHSY and CDR2 SAAADI. Written as DNA, the CDR3 is TGCGCCAGCGGTGGCGTTGGGCTCTCCTACGAGCAGTACTTC. This encodes CASGGVGLSYEQYF.

The chain joins TRBV5-4 to TRBJ2-2; 12 bases fit TRBD2. The germline gives CDR1 SGHNT, CDR2 YYREEE (reference sequence). CDR3 length equals 16 residues. V lost 4 bases, J lost 6 bases, and 7 bases stayed unmatched. The CDR3 DNA follows: TGTGCCAGCAGCCATGGGACTAGCGGGCCCCCCGGGGAGCTGTTTTTT. Translation gives CASSHGTSGPPGELFF.

This chain connects TRBV25-1 to TRBJ1-4; 7 nucleotides agree with TRBD1. Looked up from germline, CDR1 is MGHDK and CDR2 is SYGVNS. V lost 3 bases, J lost 10 bases, and 17 bases stayed unmatched. The CDR3 is made up of 17 amino acids. The CDR3 bases are TGTGCCAGCAGTGACCCTCCCGACAGGGTTGAAGGTGGAAAACTGTTTTTT. Translation gives CASSDPPDRVEGGKLFF.